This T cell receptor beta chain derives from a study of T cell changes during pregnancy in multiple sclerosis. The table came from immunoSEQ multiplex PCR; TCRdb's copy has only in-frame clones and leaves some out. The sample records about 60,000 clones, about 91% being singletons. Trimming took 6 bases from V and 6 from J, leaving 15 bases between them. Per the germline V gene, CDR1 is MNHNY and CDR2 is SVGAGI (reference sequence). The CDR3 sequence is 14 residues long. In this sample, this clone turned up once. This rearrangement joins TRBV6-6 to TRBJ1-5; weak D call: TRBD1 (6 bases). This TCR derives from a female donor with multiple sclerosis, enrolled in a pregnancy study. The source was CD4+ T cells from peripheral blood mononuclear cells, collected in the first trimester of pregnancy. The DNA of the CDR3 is TGTGCCAGCAGCCCTGGGGGGGGCGGTCAGCCCCAGCATTTT. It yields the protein CASSPGGGGQPQHF.